The 25 T cell receptor beta chains below all came from one sample that was sequenced in a study of patients and donors after allogeneic stem cell transplantation (dated by TCRdb to about 2020). To prepare the library, RT-PCR was applied. The sample was run on a NextSeq 550. TCRdb passed the public sequencing reads through fastp at Q25 and MiXCR, retaining productive beta sequences. Each entry merges the rows of one CDR3 protein and shows their most common DNA and genes. The sample yields approximately 160,000 distinct CDR3 sequences; 24% were counted once. The ten largest clones represent roughly 26% of the sample. Sequencing was performed on blood, either unsorted or a sorted T cell fraction (not recorded which). Receptors were obtained from a human donor who was either an allogeneic HSCT recipient or a stem cell or donor lymphocyte infusion donor (not recorded which). It is not recorded whose cells these are; they may come from a transplant donor.

V is TRBV20-1 and J is TRBJ2-4, with TRBD2 matching over 7 bases. The CDR3 runs to 14 residues. In germline, CDR1 is DFQATT, CDR2 SNEGSKA (reference sequence). The ends lost 2 bases at V and 7 bases at J; junction bases unmatched: 8. The CDR3 DNA follows: TGCAGTGCTAGAAGCGGGGCTTTCGGTAACATTCAGTACTTC. Translating gives CSARSGAFGNIQYF.

The V gene is TRBV20-1, the J gene TRBJ1-6; TRBD1 matches 7 bases. The CDR3 contains 14 residues. Germline-derived CDR1 and CDR2 are DFQATT and SNEGSKA (reference sequence). V shed 0 bases, J shed 9 bases, and the junction held 5 bases outside the gene matches. The CDR3 coding sequence is TGCAGTGCTAGAGAGGAGACAGGGCGTTCACCCCTCCACTTT. It specifies CSAREETGRSPLHF.

The V call is TRBV10-3, the J call TRBJ2-2; no definite D call. V lost 4 bases to trimming and J lost 2 bases, with 2 bases between them. The CDR3 is made up of 12 amino acids. Germline values: CDR1 ENHRY, CDR2 SYGVKD. The CDR3 loop reads CAISVNTGELFF. The CDR3 DNA reads TGTGCCATCAGTGTCAACACCGGGGAGCTGTTTTTT.

The chain is built from TRBV9 and TRBJ2-5; weak D call: TRBD1 (6 bases). This CDR3 comprises 14 residues. The ends were cut back, 3 bases at V and 5 bases at J, with 14 bases in the middle. CDR1 and CDR2 from the germline V gene are SGDLS and YYNGEE. CDR3 sequence: CASSAAPRGETQYF. The CDR3 DNA sequence: TGTGCCAGCAGCGCTGCCCCAAGGGGGGAGACCCAGTACTTC. Using reference TRBV9 and TRBJ2-5 for the parts outside the CDR3, the full variable domain is DSGVTQTPKHLITATGQRVTLRCSPRSGDLSVYWYQQSLDQGLQFLIQYYNGEERAKGNILERFSAQQFPDLHSELNLSSLELGDSALYFCASSAAPRGETQYFGPGTRLLVL.

The V gene is TRBV5-6, the J gene TRBJ2-3; 9 bases fit TRBD2. The J segment lost 1 base and the V segment lost 7 bases, leaving 13 bases of the junction unmatched. The CDR3 length is 17 residues. Germline V gives CDR1 SGHDT, CDR2 YYEEEE. The chain's CDR3 is CASRIGQASGGTDTQYF. Written as DNA, the CDR3 is TGTGCCAGCCGCATTGGGCAGGCTAGCGGGGGCACAGATACGCAGTATTTT.

This clonotype was counted a few times. The chain combines TRBV29-1 with TRBJ2-2, with a possible D match to TRBD2 (5 bases). V was pared by 5 bases and J by 2 bases, with 15 bases between. Germline CDR1 reads SQVTM; CDR2 reads ANQGSEA. The CDR3 contains 15 residues. As DNA, the CDR3 is TGCAGCGTTCGCCGGACTGGCCCTAACACCGGGGAGCTGTTTTTT. Translated: CSVRRTGPNTGELFF.

The rearrangement uses TRBV20-1 and TRBJ2-7, with D possibly called TRBD1 or TRBD2 (7 bases each). This CDR3 comprises 15 residues. Trimming shortened V by 5 bases and J by 1 base, and 18 bases separated the two germline ends. Per the germline V gene, CDR1 is DFQATT and CDR2 is SNEGSKA (reference sequence). The CDR3, as DNA: TGCAGTGCTCGACAGGGACTATCTCAATCCTACGAGCAGTACTTC. Protein product: CSARQGLSQSYEQYF.

In this sample, this clonotype turned up a few times. The genes are TRBV5-1 and TRBJ2-3; D perhaps matches TRBD2 (5 bases). The CDR3 extends over 14 amino acids. Per germline, CDR1 SGHRS and CDR2 YFSETQ. Trimming removed 4 bases at V and 4 bases at J, with 13 bases between. CDR3 sequence: CASSREMGADTQYF. The CDR3, as DNA: TGCGCCAGCAGCAGGGAGATGGGTGCAGATACGCAGTATTTT.

V gene TRBV9 combines with J gene TRBJ2-1; 11 bases line up with TRBD2. The V segment lost 2 bases and the J segment 9 bases; nucleotides outside the gene matches: 4. The V gene's germline CDR1 is SGDLS and CDR2 YYNGEE. This CDR3 has 14 residues. The CDR3 loop is CASSVTSGTGEQFF. For the CDR3, the DNA is TGTGCCAGCAGCGTGACTAGCGGGACGGGTGAGCAGTTCTTC.

This sequence joins TRBV13 and TRBJ2-7; D gene ambiguous. CDR1 and CDR2 (germline): PRHDT, FYEKMQ (reference sequence). The length of the CDR3 is 11 residues. Trimming left V 4 bases short and J 3 bases short, with 4 bases between. The CDR3 DNA follows: TGTGCCAGCAGCTATCTCTACGAGCAGTACTTC. Its protein is CASSYLYEQYF.

The chain recombines TRBV7-8 with TRBJ2-5; no firm D call. The germline V and J ends were trimmed by 1 base and 2 bases, with 11 bases remaining between them. Germline V gives CDR1 SGHVS, CDR2 FQNEAQ. The CDR3 extends over 15 amino acids. The CDR3 nucleotides read TGTGCCAGCAGCTTAGAGGGTTCGGGTCAAGAGACCCAGTACTTC. Amino acids: CASSLEGSGQETQYF.

This clonotype was seen more than once but under ten times. The chain employs TRBV12-3 or TRBV12-4 and TRBJ1-1, with D maybe TRBD1 (5 bases). V shed 3 bases and J shed 5 bases, with 13 bases lying between them. CDR3 size: 14 residues. CDR3 loop: CASSFGGEGTEAFF. In nucleotides, the CDR3 is TGTGCCAGCAGTTTTGGGGGAGAAGGTACTGAAGCTTTCTTT.

The gene calls are TRBV29-1 and TRBJ2-1; tentative D call: TRBD2 (5 bases). The CDR3 extends over 15 amino acids. Germline V gene data show CDR1 as SQVTM and CDR2 as ANQGSEA. V lost 2 bases and J 6 bases, leaving 17 bases between the germline ends. CDR3 nucleotide sequence: TGCAGCGTTGAATTGGCGAGCGGAAAAGTCAATGAGCAGTTCTTC. It is translated as CSVELASGKVNEQFF.

The V call is TRBV12-3 or TRBV12-4, the J call TRBJ2-1; tentative D call: TRBD2 (5 bases). V lost 5 bases and J 6 bases, leaving 8 bases between the germline ends. This CDR3 comprises 12 residues. CDR3: CASSLDSNEQFF. CDR3 sequence (DNA): TGTGCCAGCAGTCTGGACTCCAATGAGCAGTTCTTC.

The CDR3 here is CASSDAGGTDTQYF. The CDR3 nucleotides read TGTGCCAGCAGTGATGCAGGGGGCACAGATACGCAGTATTTT. This sequence joins TRBV25-1 and TRBJ2-3, with D perhaps TRBD1 (6 bases). Germline lookup yields CDR1 MGHDK and CDR2 SYGVNS. Trimming left V 3 bases short and J 1 base short, with 8 bases between. The CDR3 is made up of 14 amino acids.

This clonotype was picked up a small number of times. As DNA, the CDR3 is TGTGCCAGCAGCTTAGCGCCGGCTAGCGGGGCCCATAGCACAGATACGCAGTATTTT. It specifies CASSLAPASGAHSTDTQYF. The gene calls are TRBV7-2 and TRBJ2-3, with 9 bases that match TRBD2. Germline lookup yields CDR1 SGHTA and CDR2 FQGNSA. V shed 0 bases and J 0 bases; nucleotides not matched to a gene: 10. The CDR3 consists of 19 residues.

In its sample, this clonotype was seen a few times. The V and J genes are TRBV6-5 and TRBJ2-3; 10 bases line up with TRBD2. V lost 4 bases to trimming and J lost 2 bases; unmatched junction nucleotides: 3. CDR3 length equals 15 residues. CDR1 is MNHEY and CDR2 is SVGAGI in the germline V gene. CDR3 DNA sequence: TGTGCCAGCAGTTGGACTAGCGGAAACACAGATACGCAGTATTTT. Residues: CASSWTSGNTDTQYF.

There are a few counts of this clonotype. The CDR3: CASSLEIQGTQETQYF. For the CDR3, the DNA is TGTGCCAGCAGTTTAGAGATACAGGGGACCCAAGAGACCCAGTACTTC. The chain has TRBV28 and TRBJ2-5, with 7 bases identical to TRBD1. Germline V gene lookup returns CDR1 MDHEN and CDR2 SYDVKM. There are 16 residues in the CDR3. V trimming: 2 bases; J trimming: 1 base; junction bases outside the gene matches: 7.

This clonotype was counted a few times. The chain employs TRBV10-3 and TRBJ1-5, with D perhaps matching TRBD1 (5 bases). The ends were cut back, 6 bases at V and 5 bases at J, with 11 bases in the middle. The CDR3 runs 13 residues. Looked up from germline, CDR1 is ENHRY and CDR2 is SYGVKD. The DNA for the CDR3 is TGTGCCATCAGGAACGGAGGGGATCAGCCCCAGCATTTT. It encodes CAIRNGGDQPQHF.

The chain is built from TRBV4-1 and TRBJ2-5; a weak D match, TRBD2 (5 bases). The CDR3 runs to 16 residues. V dropped 2 bases and J dropped 0 bases, with 13 bases sitting between them. Germline CDR1 MGHRA, CDR2 YSYEKL. This CDR3 reads CASSQRRHGNQETQYF. CDR3 bases: TGCGCCAGCAGCCAACGGAGGCACGGGAACCAAGAGACCCAGTACTTC.

The genes are TRBV6-5 and TRBJ1-2; the match to TRBD1 covers 9 bases. Germline assignment: CDR1 MNHEY and CDR2 SVGAGI. Losses at the gene ends were 0 bases for V and 3 bases for J; bases not matched to a gene: 2. The CDR3 consists of 15 residues. CDR3 bases: TGTGCCAGCAGTTACTCGGGGGACAGGGACTATGGCTACACCTTC. It codes for CASSYSGDRDYGYTF.

This clonotype has more than one count but fewer than ten. The chain employs TRBV7-8 and TRBJ1-1; perhaps TRBD1 as D (5 bases). With 2 bases removed from V and 4 bases from J, the gap between germline ends came to 14 bases. This CDR3 comprises 15 residues. Germline V gene data show CDR1 as SGHVS and CDR2 as FQNEAQ. CDR3 nucleotides: TGTGCCAGCAGCTTACTCGGGGGAAAAGGCACTGAAGCTTTCTTT. Protein sequence: CASSLLGGKGTEAFF.

This clonotype showed up just a few times. The chain is built from TRBV29-1 and TRBJ1-2; tentatively, D is TRBD1 (6 bases). This CDR3 contains 14 residues. V lost 2 bases and J lost 4, with 14 bases in between. CDR1 and CDR2 (germline): SQVTM, ANQGSEA. The CDR3 protein is CSVESWDKTYGYTF. Here the CDR3 DNA reads TGCAGCGTTGAATCCTGGGACAAGACCTATGGCTACACCTTC.

This clonotype appeared many times. This chain uses TRBV15 with TRBJ1-2; D not resolved. Trimming took off 5 bases at V and 4 bases at J, with 14 bases between the two ends. The CDR3 sequence is 14 residues long. The germline gives CDR1 LNHNV, CDR2 YYDKDF (reference sequence). Here the CDR3 reads CATSPKSRGYGYTF. The CDR3 DNA sequence: TGTGCCACCAGCCCCAAGTCGCGGGGCTATGGCTACACCTTC.

V gene TRBV5-1 combines with J gene TRBJ2-3; TRBD2 might be the D (6 bases). The CDR3 extends over 15 amino acids. Germline CDR1 and CDR2: SGHRS and YFSETQ. Trimming took 6 bases from V and 4 from J, leaving 18 bases between them. The CDR3 here is CASNPLALGADTQYF. CDR3 in DNA: TGCGCCAGCAACCCACTAGCCCTGGGCGCAGATACGCAGTATTTT.